These T cell receptor beta chains were read from a single sample in a study of OX40 agonist ivuxolimab in advanced cancers. Data came from immunoSEQ multiplex PCR; TCRdb stores just in-frame clones and leaves some out. The data hold approximately 50,000 clones, with around 80% observed a single time. Sample: CD4+ or CD8+ T cells sorted from blood, taken in a trial of the OX40 agonist ivuxolimab. These receptors were taken from an adult with an advanced solid tumor such as melanoma, head and neck, liver or kidney cancer. Both conserved end residues are part of each CDR3. The D gene is left open where the match is weak. Expanded clones are given a class, and other clones once, few, many or no size at all.

size: -
D: -
V: TRBV7-9
J: TRBJ1-4
CDR3: CASSPGANEKLFF
DNA: TGTGCCAGCAGCCCAGGGGCTAATGAAAAACTGTTTTTT

size: -
D: TRBD1
V: TRBV5-1
J: TRBJ1-1
CDR3: CASSKSTGVGTEAFF
DNA: TGCGCCAGCAGCAAATCGACAGGGGTAGGTACTGAAGCTTTCTTT

size: -
D: -
V: TRBV11-2
J: TRBJ2-7
CDR3: CASSLGWVAKAEQYF
DNA: TGTGCCAGCAGCTTAGGGTGGGTAGCAAAAGCCGAGCAGTACTTC

size: -
D: -
V: TRBV5-8
J: TRBJ2-7
CDR3: CASSLEGPSMLYF
DNA: TGTGCCAGCAGCTTGGAGGGGCCTTCAATGTTGTACTTC

size: -
D: -
V: TRBV7-2
J: TRBJ1-1
CDR3: CASSLRPGGTEAFF
DNA: TGTGCCAGCAGCTTACGACCCGGGGGCACTGAAGCTTTCTTT

size: -
D: -
V: TRBV2
J: TRBJ2-3
CDR3: CASSERAARVQDTQYF
DNA: TGTGCCAGCAGCGAAAGAGCGGCGAGGGTGCAAGATACGCAGTATTTT

size: -
D: -
V: TRBV7-2
J: TRBJ2-3
CDR3: CASSLLGGDTQYF
DNA: TGTGCCAGCAGCTTACTAGGAGGAGATACGCAGTATTTT

size: -
D: -
V: TRBV2
J: TRBJ1-2
CDR3: CASSDGVPWTF
DNA: TGTGCCAGCAGTGATGGGGTACCTTGGACCTTC

size: -
D: TRBD1
V: TRBV11-1
J: TRBJ2-7
CDR3: CASRPGQGAYEQYF
DNA: TGTGCCAGCAGACCGGGACAGGGGGCCTACGAGCAGTACTTC

size: once
D: -
V: TRBV2
J: TRBJ2-5
CDR3: CASSGSAETQYF
DNA: TGTGCCAGCAGTGGGAGTGCAGAGACCCAGTACTTC

size: -
D: TRBD1
V: TRBV19
J: TRBJ1-5
CDR3: CASTGGGRGLLGGNQPQHF
DNA: TGTGCCAGTACGGGCGGGGGCAGGGGGCTTTTGGGGGGCAATCAGCCCCAGCATTTT

size: few
D: -
V: TRBV6-5
J: TRBJ2-2
CDR3: CASSYWGTGELFF
DNA: TGTGCCAGCAGTTACTGGGGGACCGGGGAGCTGTTTTTT

size: few
D: -
V: TRBV11-2
J: TRBJ1-2
CDR3: CASSPRRNPNYGYTF
DNA: TGTGCCAGCAGCCCAAGACGGAATCCCAACTATGGCTACACCTTC

size: -
D: -
V: TRBV2
J: TRBJ1-2
CDR3: CASSERSRGTSTNYGYTF
DNA: TGTGCCAGCAGTGAAAGGTCGAGGGGGACCTCGACTAACTATGGCTACACCTTC

size: -
D: -
V: TRBV13
J: TRBJ1-1
CDR3: CASSLEAGVPRGQAFF
DNA: TGTGCCAGCAGCTTAGAGGCAGGGGTTCCTCGGGGACAAGCTTTCTTT

size: few
D: -
V: TRBV19
J: TRBJ2-3
CDR3: CASSWASTDTQYF
DNA: TGTGCCAGTAGTTGGGCTAGCACAGATACGCAGTATTTT

size: -
D: TRBD1
V: TRBV5-5
J: TRBJ1-3
CDR3: CASSSGQGAAGNTIYF
DNA: TGTGCCAGCAGCTCCGGACAGGGGGCAGCTGGAAACACCATATATTTT

size: -
D: TRBD1
V: TRBV7-9
J: TRBJ1-2
CDR3: CASSSRDRVNYGYTF
DNA: TGTGCCAGCAGCTCCCGGGACAGGGTTAACTATGGCTACACCTTC

size: -
D: -
V: TRBV28
J: TRBJ1-5
CDR3: CASSSSLRRDQPQHF
DNA: TGTGCCAGCAGTTCGAGCCTCCGAAGGGATCAGCCCCAGCATTTT

size: once
D: -
V: TRBV4-2
J: TRBJ2-3
CDR3: CASSEQGTDTQYF
DNA: TGTGCCAGCAGCGAGCAGGGGACAGATACGCAGTATTTT

size: -
D: -
V: TRBV28
J: TRBJ2-7
CDR3: CASSLAHSLLEQYF
DNA: TGTGCCAGCAGTTTAGCCCATTCCCTCCTCGAGCAGTACTTC

size: -
D: TRBD2
V: TRBV7-3
J: TRBJ2-1
CDR3: CASSSTSGSNEQFF
DNA: TGTGCCAGCAGCTCGACTAGCGGGAGTAATGAGCAGTTCTTC

size: -
D: TRBD2
V: TRBV7-3
J: TRBJ2-2
CDR3: CASSLGLAGVGGTGELFF
DNA: TGTGCCAGCAGCTTAGGACTAGCGGGAGTAGGCGGCACCGGGGAGCTGTTTTTT

size: -
D: -
V: TRBV5-6
J: TRBJ1-2
CDR3: CASSFLSSRGLYYGYTF
DNA: TGTGCCAGCAGCTTTTTGTCCTCCCGGGGATTATACTATGGCTACACCTTC

size: few
D: TRBD1
V: TRBV19
J: TRBJ1-2
CDR3: CASSPLQGQGYGYTF
DNA: TGTGCCAGTAGTCCGCTCCAGGGACAGGGCTATGGCTACACCTTC

size: -
D: -
V: TRBV5-1
J: TRBJ2-2
CDR3: CASSLDRGTFELFF
DNA: TGCGCCAGCAGCTTGGACCGGGGAACTTTCGAGCTGTTTTTT

size: -
D: -
V: TRBV28
J: TRBJ1-1
CDR3: CASSLVREAFF
DNA: TGTGCCAGCAGTTTGGTCAGAGAAGCTTTCTTT

size: -
D: -
V: TRBV28
J: TRBJ1-6
CDR3: CASSLTRVEVNSPLHF
DNA: TGTGCCAGCAGTCTTACTCGTGTTGAGGTTAATTCACCCCTCCACTTT

size: -
D: -
V: TRBV19
J: TRBJ2-3
CDR3: CASSTRTDTQYF
DNA: TGTGCCAGTAGCACCCGCACAGATACGCAGTATTTT

size: -
D: TRBD1
V: TRBV5-1
J: TRBJ1-1
CDR3: CASSSQGQRTEAFF
DNA: TGCGCCAGCAGCTCCCAGGGACAGAGGACTGAAGCTTTCTTT

size: -
D: TRBD1
V: TRBV27
J: TRBJ2-7
CDR3: CASSTWGQGKYEQYF
DNA: TGTGCCAGCAGCACTTGGGGACAGGGGAAATACGAGCAGTACTTC

size: -
D: -
V: TRBV28
J: TRBJ1-3
CDR3: CASSGGAEGNTIYF
DNA: TGTGCCAGCAGTGGGGGGGCGGAAGGAAACACCATATATTTT

size: -
D: -
V: TRBV7-9
J: TRBJ1-6
CDR3: CASSLVNPYNSPLHF
DNA: TGTGCCAGCAGCTTAGTCAACCCTTATAATTCACCCCTCCACTTT

size: once
D: -
V: TRBV6-6
J: TRBJ1-6
CDR3: CASTRDTRTYNSPLHF
DNA: TGTGCCAGCACCAGGGACACCAGGACCTATAATTCACCCCTCCACTTT

size: -
D: TRBD1
V: TRBV11-3
J: TRBJ2-2
CDR3: CASSPGPGQGTRTGELFF
DNA: TGTGCCAGCAGCCCAGGACCGGGACAGGGGACCCGAACCGGGGAGCTGTTTTTT